The clone carrying this T cell receptor beta chain was seen only once. Both TCR beta VDJ combination and CDR3 sequence profiling were carried out. Genomic DNA was the template for this profiling. TCRdb ran MiXCR on the reads and lists one entry per CDR3 protein. This table has about 120,000 distinct CDR3 sequences, roughly 55% appearing once. The sample comes from a study of CD8+CD57+ T cells in acquired aplastic anemia. Study as a whole: The sorted CD4+ and CD8+ cells yielded an average roughly 3 ug of DNA.

CD8+CD57+ cell expansion, shown by flow cytometry, had occurred in the patients selected for sequencing. Severe acquired aplastic anemia was the diagnosis recorded for all patients. Patients had not yet gotten any therapy when their blood was taken for sampling. V lost 1 base, J lost 8 bases, and 12 bases lay in between. CDR1 is SGHRS, CDR2 YFSETQ, per germline. This CDR3 comprises 13 residues. The rearrangement uses TRBV5-1 and TRBJ1-2, with a weak D call TRBD1 (5 bases). Sequenced: sorted CD4+, CD8+, or CD8+CD57+ T cells (not recorded which) from PBMCs. The source of this sequence is a human donor with aplastic anemia. In nucleotides, the CDR3 is TGCGCCAGCAGCTTGACAGGCGCTCTCGGCTACACCTTC. Its protein is CASSLTGALGYTF.